A selection of T cell receptor beta chains follows, all from one sample in a study of B cell selection in AIRE deficiency. The table came from immunoSEQ multiplex PCR; TCRdb's copy has only in-frame clones and leaves some out. The data show some 25,000 clones, around 97% seen once. Sequencing used conventional CD4+ T cells sorted from PBMCs. The receptor set was obtained from a human donor with AIRE deficiency. The CDR3 runs from the conserved cysteine through the conserved F or W. The order of the fields is CDR3 protein, CDR3 DNA, clone size, D gene, J gene, V gene. D genes are given only for firm matches. Only some rows state a clone size, as once, few, many or a class for expanded clones.

CDR3 protein: CASSYWDRAGTDTQYF
CDR3 DNA: TGTGCCAGCAGTTACTGGGACAGGGCCGGCACAGATACGCAGTATTTT
clone size: -
D gene: TRBD1
J gene: TRBJ2-3
V gene: TRBV6-5

CDR3 protein: CAGSYEFSEAFF
CDR3 DNA: TGTGCCGGCAGTTACGAGTTCAGTGAAGCTTTCTTT
clone size: -
D gene: -
J gene: TRBJ1-1
V gene: TRBV6-6

CDR3 protein: CASRILNTEAFF
CDR3 DNA: TGTGCCAGCAGGATACTGAACACTGAAGCTTTCTTT
clone size: -
D gene: -
J gene: TRBJ1-1
V gene: TRBV2

CDR3 protein: CASSKGQNSYNEQFF
CDR3 DNA: TGTGCCAGCAGCAAGGGGCAGAACTCCTACAATGAGCAGTTCTTC
clone size: -
D gene: -
J gene: TRBJ2-1
V gene: TRBV21-1

CDR3 protein: CSVELGYTDTQYF
CDR3 DNA: TGCAGCGTTGAATTGGGGTACACAGATACGCAGTATTTT
clone size: -
D gene: -
J gene: TRBJ2-3
V gene: TRBV29-1

CDR3 protein: CTSSHESGSNADTQYF
CDR3 DNA: TGCACCAGCAGCCACGAAAGCGGGAGTAATGCAGATACGCAGTATTTT
clone size: -
D gene: -
J gene: TRBJ2-3
V gene: TRBV1

CDR3 protein: CASSLGGLAGADEQYF
CDR3 DNA: TGTGCCAGCAGCTTGGGAGGACTAGCGGGAGCGGACGAGCAGTACTTC
clone size: -
D gene: TRBD2
J gene: TRBJ2-7
V gene: TRBV5-4

CDR3 protein: CASSGSPLSGANVLTF
CDR3 DNA: TGTGCCAGCAGTGGCAGCCCACTCTCTGGGGCCAACGTCCTGACTTTC
clone size: -
D gene: -
J gene: TRBJ2-6
V gene: TRBV28

CDR3 protein: CASSEEASGFYEQYF
CDR3 DNA: TGTGCCAGCTCGGAGGAGGCTAGCGGGTTCTACGAGCAGTACTTC
clone size: -
D gene: TRBD2
J gene: TRBJ2-7
V gene: TRBV6-4

CDR3 protein: CASSPGLAEYEQYF
CDR3 DNA: TGTGCCAGCAGCCCGGGACTAGCGGAGTACGAGCAGTACTTC
clone size: -
D gene: TRBD2
J gene: TRBJ2-7
V gene: TRBV7-6

CDR3 protein: CASSEQDRNNYGYTF
CDR3 DNA: TGTGCCAGCAGTGAACAGGACAGGAATAACTATGGCTACACCTTC
clone size: -
D gene: TRBD1
J gene: TRBJ1-2
V gene: TRBV2

CDR3 protein: CASSFHILAKNIQYF
CDR3 DNA: TGTGCCAGCAGTTTTCATATTCTAGCCAAAAACATTCAGTACTTC
clone size: -
D gene: -
J gene: TRBJ2-4
V gene: TRBV28

CDR3 protein: CASSPFRGSEKLFF
CDR3 DNA: TGTGCCAGCAGCCCCTTTCGAGGGAGTGAAAAACTGTTTTTT
clone size: -
D gene: -
J gene: TRBJ1-4
V gene: TRBV5-4

CDR3 protein: CASSPPGQGTLGYGYTF
CDR3 DNA: TGTGCCAGCAGCCCGCCCGGACAGGGGACGCTCGGCTATGGCTACACCTTC
clone size: -
D gene: TRBD1
J gene: TRBJ1-2
V gene: TRBV7-2

CDR3 protein: CASSPREAYEQYF
CDR3 DNA: TGTGCCAGCAGCCCGCGGGAGGCCTACGAGCAGTACTTC
clone size: -
D gene: TRBD2
J gene: TRBJ2-7
V gene: TRBV11-1

CDR3 protein: CASSSSGTSALVNTGELFF
CDR3 DNA: TGTGCCAGCAGCTCATCCGGGACTAGCGCCCTCGTGAACACCGGGGAGCTGTTTTTT
clone size: -
D gene: TRBD2
J gene: TRBJ2-2
V gene: TRBV7-3

CDR3 protein: CASSRERASTDTQYF
CDR3 DNA: TGTGCCAGCAGCCGCGAGCGTGCTAGCACAGATACGCAGTATTTT
clone size: -
D gene: -
J gene: TRBJ2-3
V gene: TRBV4-2

CDR3 protein: CASSGAQAYEQYF
CDR3 DNA: TGCGCCAGCAGCGGGGCCCAGGCCTACGAGCAGTACTTC
clone size: -
D gene: -
J gene: TRBJ2-7
V gene: TRBV5-1

CDR3 protein: CASSPQQGLYGYTF
CDR3 DNA: TGTGCCAGCAGCCCCCAGCAAGGGTTGTATGGCTACACCTTC
clone size: -
D gene: -
J gene: TRBJ1-2
V gene: TRBV7-9

CDR3 protein: CASSHGQGSDYGYTF
CDR3 DNA: TGTGCTAGCAGCCATGGACAGGGATCTGACTATGGCTACACCTTC
clone size: -
D gene: TRBD1
J gene: TRBJ1-2
V gene: TRBV7-9

CDR3 protein: CASSNRGRNSYEQYF
CDR3 DNA: TGTGCCAGCAGCAACAGGGGGCGCAACTCCTACGAGCAGTACTTC
clone size: -
D gene: TRBD1
J gene: TRBJ2-7
V gene: TRBV28

CDR3 protein: CASSPHLMKTALNQPQHF
CDR3 DNA: TGCGCCAGCAGCCCTCATCTAATGAAGACGGCCTTAAATCAGCCCCAGCATTTT
clone size: -
D gene: -
J gene: TRBJ1-5
V gene: TRBV4-3

CDR3 protein: CASSGSSGSVGETQYF
CDR3 DNA: TGTGCCAGCAGTGGAAGTAGCGGGAGTGTGGGAGAGACCCAGTACTTC
clone size: -
D gene: TRBD2
J gene: TRBJ2-5
V gene: TRBV6-1

CDR3 protein: CASSSLQPQHF
CDR3 DNA: TGTGCCAGCAGTTCCCTACAGCCCCAGCATTTT
clone size: -
D gene: -
J gene: TRBJ1-5
V gene: TRBV6-1

CDR3 protein: CASSISAGVGDTQYF
CDR3 DNA: TGTGCCAGTAGTATTTCTGCGGGAGTAGGAGATACGCAGTATTTT
clone size: -
D gene: TRBD2
J gene: TRBJ2-3
V gene: TRBV19

CDR3 protein: CASSKKRAGHTDTQYF
CDR3 DNA: TGTGCCAGCAGCAAAAAACGAGCGGGGCACACAGATACGCAGTATTTT
clone size: -
D gene: TRBD2
J gene: TRBJ2-3
V gene: TRBV6-6

CDR3 protein: CASSWGPNSDTQYF
CDR3 DNA: TGTGCCAGCAGCTGGGGACCTAACTCAGATACGCAGTATTTT
clone size: once
D gene: -
J gene: TRBJ2-3
V gene: TRBV7-3

CDR3 protein: CASSYRPQGRGELFF
CDR3 DNA: TGTGCCAGCAGCTACCGTCCCCAGGGGCGCGGGGAGCTGTTTTTT
clone size: -
D gene: -
J gene: TRBJ2-2
V gene: TRBV7-6

CDR3 protein: CASSMTGLLTEAFF
CDR3 DNA: TGTGCCAGCAGCATGACAGGGCTATTAACTGAAGCTTTCTTT
clone size: -
D gene: TRBD1
J gene: TRBJ1-1
V gene: TRBV7-2

CDR3 protein: CASSQAVNPGEKLFF
CDR3 DNA: TGCGCCAGCAGCCAAGCGGTGAACCCAGGGGAAAAACTGTTTTTT
clone size: -
D gene: -
J gene: TRBJ1-4
V gene: TRBV4-3

CDR3 protein: CASGGLAVTGELFF
CDR3 DNA: TGTGCCAGCGGGGGACTAGCGGTGACCGGGGAGCTGTTTTTT
clone size: -
D gene: TRBD2
J gene: TRBJ2-2
V gene: TRBV6-4

CDR3 protein: CASRKRVEDTGELFF
CDR3 DNA: TGTGCCAGCAGAAAACGGGTTGAGGACACCGGGGAGCTGTTTTTT
clone size: -
D gene: -
J gene: TRBJ2-2
V gene: TRBV6-5

CDR3 protein: CASSVTGNSGNTIYF
CDR3 DNA: TGTGCCAGCAGCGTTACGGGGAACTCTGGAAACACCATATATTTT
clone size: -
D gene: -
J gene: TRBJ1-3
V gene: TRBV7-9

CDR3 protein: CASSLVSGPMSYYGYTF
CDR3 DNA: TGCGCCAGCAGCTTGGTATCAGGCCCTATGTCCTACTATGGCTACACCTTC
clone size: -
D gene: -
J gene: TRBJ1-2
V gene: TRBV5-1

CDR3 protein: CASSNLGRDTQYF
CDR3 DNA: TGTGCCAGTAGTAACTTAGGGAGAGATACGCAGTATTTT
clone size: -
D gene: -
J gene: TRBJ2-3
V gene: TRBV19

CDR3 protein: CATETSAGGREQYF
CDR3 DNA: TGTGCCACCGAAACTTCCGCCGGAGGGCGGGAGCAGTACTTC
clone size: -
D gene: -
J gene: TRBJ2-7
V gene: TRBV15

CDR3 protein: CASSPILGQDGANVLTF
CDR3 DNA: TGTGCCAGCTCACCAATTTTAGGACAGGATGGGGCCAACGTCCTGACTTTC
clone size: -
D gene: TRBD1
J gene: TRBJ2-6
V gene: TRBV18

CDR3 protein: CASSRGTAAYEQYF
CDR3 DNA: TGTGCCAGCTCGCGGGGGACGGCCGCCTACGAGCAGTACTTC
clone size: -
D gene: TRBD2
J gene: TRBJ2-7
V gene: TRBV18

CDR3 protein: CASQGFRVASNQPQHF
CDR3 DNA: TGTGCCAGCCAGGGGTTTCGCGTAGCTAGCAATCAGCCCCAGCATTTT
clone size: -
D gene: -
J gene: TRBJ1-5
V gene: TRBV28

CDR3 protein: CASSLARTGRPASYYEQYF
CDR3 DNA: TGTGCCAGCAGCTTAGCGCGGACAGGGCGCCCCGCTTCCTACTACGAGCAGTACTTC
clone size: -
D gene: TRBD1
J gene: TRBJ2-7
V gene: TRBV7-9

CDR3 protein: CASSLIGRGGTEAFF
CDR3 DNA: TGTGCCAGCAGCCTTATTGGGCGCGGGGGCACTGAAGCTTTCTTT
clone size: -
D gene: -
J gene: TRBJ1-1
V gene: TRBV11-1

CDR3 protein: CTSPPPAPHSYEQYF
CDR3 DNA: TGCACCAGCCCCCCCCCGGCCCCTCACTCCTACGAGCAGTACTTC
clone size: -
D gene: -
J gene: TRBJ2-7
V gene: TRBV1

CDR3 protein: CATSTAGGWNEQFF
CDR3 DNA: TGTGCCACCAGCACAGCGGGGGGGTGGAATGAGCAGTTCTTC
clone size: -
D gene: TRBD2
J gene: TRBJ2-1
V gene: TRBV15

CDR3 protein: CASSVGLAAYNEQFF
CDR3 DNA: TGTGCCAGCAGCGTAGGGCTAGCGGCATACAATGAGCAGTTCTTC
clone size: -
D gene: TRBD2
J gene: TRBJ2-1
V gene: TRBV9

CDR3 protein: CASSLDSGSYEQYF
CDR3 DNA: TGTGCCAGCAGCTTAGACTCGGGCTCCTACGAGCAGTACTTC
clone size: -
D gene: -
J gene: TRBJ2-7
V gene: TRBV11-3

CDR3 protein: CASSLGLAGDGELFF
CDR3 DNA: TGTGCCAGCAGCCTCGGACTAGCGGGAGACGGGGAGCTGTTTTTT
clone size: -
D gene: TRBD2
J gene: TRBJ2-2
V gene: TRBV11-1

CDR3 protein: CASRTRTGSNQPQHF
CDR3 DNA: TGTGCCAGTAGAACCCGGACAGGGTCAAATCAGCCCCAGCATTTT
clone size: -
D gene: TRBD1
J gene: TRBJ1-5
V gene: TRBV19

CDR3 protein: CASSLDRVNQPQHF
CDR3 DNA: TGTGCCAGCAGCTTAGACAGGGTCAATCAGCCCCAGCATTTT
clone size: -
D gene: -
J gene: TRBJ1-5
V gene: TRBV11-2

CDR3 protein: CASIRGTAYEQYF
CDR3 DNA: TGTGCCAGCATCCGGGGGACAGCCTACGAGCAGTACTTC
clone size: -
D gene: -
J gene: TRBJ2-7
V gene: TRBV9

CDR3 protein: CASRYSGNQPQHF
CDR3 DNA: TGTGCCAGCAGGTATTCAGGCAATCAGCCCCAGCATTTT
clone size: -
D gene: -
J gene: TRBJ1-5
V gene: TRBV6-1

CDR3 protein: CATQEQGTYNEQFF
CDR3 DNA: TGTGCCACCCAAGAGCAGGGGACCTACAATGAGCAGTTCTTC
clone size: -
D gene: -
J gene: TRBJ2-1
V gene: TRBV18

CDR3 protein: CASSEARRGYEQYF
CDR3 DNA: TGTGCCAGCAGTGAAGCGCGCAGGGGCTACGAGCAGTACTTC
clone size: -
D gene: -
J gene: TRBJ2-7
V gene: TRBV6-1

CDR3 protein: CASSLILSGPTGELFF
CDR3 DNA: TGCGCCAGCAGCCTCATCCTCTCGGGCCCAACCGGGGAGCTGTTTTTT
clone size: -
D gene: -
J gene: TRBJ2-2
V gene: TRBV5-1

CDR3 protein: CAWSVIRSGAQYF
CDR3 DNA: TGTGCCTGGAGTGTAATCCGGTCGGGGGCTCAGTACTTC
clone size: -
D gene: -
J gene: TRBJ2-4
V gene: TRBV30